Shown below are 8 T cell receptor beta chains from a single sample sequenced in a study of T cell repertoires in cytomegalovirus infection. In TCRdb, the reads were re-called with MiXCR into one record per CDR3 protein. This table has 510,000 or so distinct CDR3 sequences, roughly 29% appearing once. Sequencing was performed on PBMCs. Receptor source: a human donor in good health (CMV status not recorded). Some clones in this sample may be carry-over from other donors' samples.

The rearrangement links TRBV7-6 to TRBJ2-1; D remains unclear. CDR3 size: 15 residues. Germline CDR1 is SGHVS and CDR2 is FNYEAQ. V lost 0 bases, J lost 5 bases, and 11 bases lay in between. CDR3 in DNA: TGTGCCAGCAGCTTAGCAAATGGAGCCAACAATGAGCAGTTCTTC. Its translation: CASSLANGANNEQFF.

This clonotype has only a few counts. The chain links TRBV4-1 to TRBJ2-7; TRBD1 might be the D (5 bases). This CDR3 is 10 amino acids long. V was pared by 11 bases and J by 5 bases, with 10 bases between. Germline-derived CDR1 and CDR2 are MGHRA and YSYEKL. CDR3: CAGQGDEQYV. As DNA, the CDR3 is TGCGCCGGACAAGGGGACGAGCAGTACGTC.

The rearrangement links TRBV7-2 to TRBJ2-7; 13 bases map to TRBD2. The germline V gene has CDR1 SGHTA and CDR2 FQGNSA. The length of the CDR3 is 14 residues. The trim removed 5 bases at V and 6 bases at J, leaving 4 bases unmatched. CDR3 loop: CASSQTSGRAEQYF. The CDR3 DNA sequence: TGTGCCAGCAGCCAAACTAGCGGGAGGGCCGAGCAGTACTTC.

This clonotype was detected only once. This sequence joins TRBV20-1 and TRBJ2-3; D perhaps matches TRBD2 (6 bases). The V end lost 3 bases, the J end lost 6 bases, and 22 bases lay between the germline ends. CDR3 size: 16 residues. Germline lookup yields CDR1 DFQATT and CDR2 SNEGSKA (reference sequence). CDR3: CSASETGTLGGDTQYF. CDR3 in DNA: TGCAGTGCTAGTGAGACCGGGACCCTGGGAGGCGATACGCAGTATTTT.

The chain recombines TRBV7-2 with TRBJ2-1, with 12 bases that match TRBD2. J was trimmed by 4 bases and V by 3 bases; bases with no gene match: 7. CDR3 length equals 17 residues. Germline lookup yields CDR1 SGHTA and CDR2 FQGNSA. The CDR3 nucleotides are TGTGCCAGCAGCTTTGCTAGCGGGAGGGCCGGGTACAATGAGCAGTTCTTC. Protein sequence: CASSFASGRAGYNEQFF. Full variable domain (outside the CDR3, taken from reference TRBV7-2 and TRBJ2-1): GAGVSQSPSNKVTEKGKDVELRCDPISGHTALYWYRQSLGQGLEFLIYFQGNSAPDKSGLPSDRFSAERTGGSVSTLTIQRTQQEDSAVYLCASSFASGRAGYNEQFFGPGTRLTVL.

The chain employs TRBV7-9 and TRBJ1-1; unclear D gene. Germline CDR1 reads SEHNR; CDR2 reads FQNEAQ (reference sequence). This CDR3 is 13 amino acids long. The V and J ends lost 1 base and 6 bases respectively, with 9 bases between them. This CDR3 reads CASSLVPEAEAFF. CDR3 in DNA: TGTGCCAGCAGCTTAGTTCCGGAGGCTGAAGCTTTCTTT.

V is TRBV7-3 and J is TRBJ2-3; 12 bases fit TRBD2. The CDR3 has 18 amino acids. The V gene end was trimmed by 4 bases and the J gene end by 1 base; junction bases not matched to a gene: 9. Germline V CDR1 and CDR2: SGHTA, FQGTGA. This CDR3 is CASSSRLAGVGGTDTQYF. In DNA form, the CDR3 reads TGTGCCAGCAGCTCGCGACTAGCGGGAGTCGGGGGCACAGATACGCAGTATTTT.

This clonotype was detected many times. The V and J genes are TRBV7-9 and TRBJ2-3; TRBD1 aligns across 8 bases. Germline V CDR1 and CDR2: SEHNR, FQNEAQ (reference sequence). The junction had 3 bases not matched to a gene; V was cut back by 4 bases and J by 0 bases. The CDR3 has 15 amino acids. DNA for the CDR3: TGTGCCAGCAGCTCCGGACAGGGAAGCACAGATACGCAGTATTTT. This encodes CASSSGQGSTDTQYF.